This TCR beta chain was profiled in a study of STAT5B mutations in CD4+ large granular lymphocyte leukemia. A remark on this clone: Its antigen is unidentified.

Whole-study findings and limits: Main leukemic clonotypes were patient-specific, but roughly 25% appeared at low frequency elsewhere.

Germline loops: CDR1 MNHEY, CDR2 SMNVEV (reference sequence). This CDR3 comprises 15 residues. J lost 8 bases, V lost 0 bases, and 9 bases had no gene match. The protocol was immunoSEQ multiplex PCR, while the TCRdb copy is restricted to in-frame clones and leaves out a portion. The top ten clones hold about 0.33% of a sample with more than 40,000 clones, roughly four fifths of them seen once. The TCR comes from a human donor in good health. The V and J genes are TRBV27 and TRBJ2-7; TRBD2 aligns across 8 bases. Material for sequencing was CD4+ T cells from blood buffy coats. The DNA for the CDR3 is TGTGCCAGCAGTTTATCCCCCGGGGGGGGGTTGCAGCAGTACTTC. Amino acid sequence: CASSLSPGGGLQQYF.